The next 19 T cell receptor beta chains were all read from a single sample in a study of cytomegalovirus exposure and HLA in healthy donors. The PCR had 60 Vbeta and 13 Jbeta primers. Sequencing was performed with immunoSEQ multiplex PCR; in TCRdb, only in-frame clones are kept and a portion is missing. The sample consists of 150,000 to 200,000 clones, around 81% of them appearing once. The sample comprised PBMCs. These TCRs come from a woman aged 35 to 49 in good health and CMV-seronegative.

V is TRBV11-2 and J is TRBJ2-7, with D maybe TRBD2 (6 bases). This CDR3 comprises 14 residues. CDR1 and CDR2 (germline): SGHAT, FQNNGV. V was clipped by 5 bases and J by 3 bases, with 14 bases between them. CDR3 in DNA: TGTGCCAGCAGCCCCGGCGGGACTTACTACGAGCAGTACTTC. Its protein is CASSPGGTYYEQYF.

The CDR3 nucleotides are TGTGCCAGCAGCCTGAATCAGCCCCAGCATTTT. It specifies CASSLNQPQHF. This chain joins TRBV7-6 and TRBJ1-5; D ambiguous. Trimming stripped 5 bases from V and 4 bases from J, with 3 bases between. CDR1 SGHVS and CDR2 FNYEAQ come from the germline V gene. There are 11 residues in the CDR3.

The chain links TRBV11-3 to TRBJ2-7, with a tentative D call TRBD1 (6 bases). CDR1 and CDR2 from the germline V gene are SGHNT and YENEEA. This CDR3 contains 12 residues. V shed 9 bases and J shed 0 bases, with 9 bases lying between them. The CDR3 DNA follows: TGTGCCAGTGGACAGCTCTCCTACGAGCAGTACTTC. It specifies CASGQLSYEQYF.

This chain links TRBV7-3 with TRBJ2-5; D is uncertain. In germline, CDR1 is SGHTA, CDR2 FQGTGA. V dropped 0 bases and J dropped 1 base, with 12 bases sitting between them. There are 16 residues in the CDR3. CDR3 amino acids: CASSLTPVSGQETQYF. Written as DNA, the CDR3 is TGTGCCAGCAGCTTAACTCCCGTCTCGGGCCAAGAGACCCAGTACTTC.

This chain links TRBV19 with TRBJ2-5; possible D gene TRBD2, 6 bases. Germline CDR1 is LNHDA and CDR2 is SQIVND (reference sequence). Trimming removed 5 bases from V and 7 bases from J, with 20 bases in between. This CDR3 is built from 15 residues. The CDR3 here is CASSAAQQGGRTQYF. The DNA for the CDR3 is TGTGCCAGTAGTGCCGCCCAGCAGGGAGGAAGGACCCAGTACTTC.

With respect to this clone: The same CDR3 arises from other DNA sequences in this sample as well. The J gene is TRBJ2-1, the V gene TRBV6-5, with 13 bases lining up with TRBD2. This CDR3 is 15 amino acids long. Germline V gene sequence: CDR1 MNHEY, CDR2 SVGAGI. After removal of 5 bases from V and 4 bases from J, the junction contained 2 bases not matched to a gene. CDR3 sequence reads: CASSRLAGGYNEQFF. The DNA for the CDR3 is TGTGCCAGCAGTCGACTAGCGGGAGGTTACAATGAGCAGTTCTTC.

This chain links TRBV6-4 with TRBJ2-7; 9 bases are shared with TRBD1. The CDR3 runs 15 residues. Germline V gene data show CDR1 as MRHNA and CDR2 as SNTAGT. With 6 bases clipped from V and 4 bases from J, the junction kept 10 bases outside the gene matches. The CDR3 sequence: CASSETGGEGYEQYF. CDR3 sequence (DNA): TGTGCCAGCAGCGAGACAGGGGGAGAGGGTTACGAGCAGTACTTC.

This clone came up a few times. This chain links TRBV19 with TRBJ2-2; 8 nucleotides match TRBD2. CDR1 and CDR2 (germline): LNHDA, SQIVND (reference sequence). CDR3 length equals 15 residues. V shed 3 bases and J 2 bases; nucleotides not matched to a gene: 2. CDR3 nucleotides: TGTGCCAGTAGTATCGGGACTAGAAACACCGGGGAGCTGTTTTTT. It encodes CASSIGTRNTGELFF.

The chain has TRBV13 and TRBJ2-5, with D maybe TRBD2 (6 bases). The CDR3 sequence is 14 residues long. V lost 3 bases, J lost 4 bases, and 12 bases lay in between. CDR1 is PRHDT and CDR2 is FYEKMQ in the germline V gene (reference sequence). CDR3 in DNA: TGTGCCAGCAGCTTTGGAGGGCGATCAGAGACCCAGTACTTC. Amino acids: CASSFGGRSETQYF.

This clone was observed a few times. The chain carries TRBV30 and TRBJ2-7, with a weak D call TRBD1 (6 bases). The CDR3 has 13 residues. The germline V and J ends were trimmed by 5 bases and 0 bases, with 11 bases remaining between them. CDR1 GTSNPN and CDR2 SVGIG come from the germline V gene (reference sequence). CDR3 DNA: TGTGCCTGGGTGACAGGCGACTCCTACGAGCAGTACTTC. Its protein is CAWVTGDSYEQYF.

V usage is TRBV9 and J usage is TRBJ2-2; 7 positions agree with TRBD2. Germline loops: CDR1 SGDLS, CDR2 YYNGEE. CDR3 length: 14 amino acids. The J segment lost 5 bases and the V segment lost 4 bases, leaving 5 bases of the junction unmatched. The CDR3 region has the DNA TGTGCCAGCAGCAAGGGGAGGGATACCGGGGAGCTGTTTTTT. Its protein is CASSKGRDTGELFF.

The chain uses TRBV7-9 and TRBJ2-1, with TRBD2 as a possible D gene (6 bases). The germline V gene encodes CDR1 SEHNR and CDR2 FQNEAQ (reference sequence). The CDR3 has 14 residues. V was cut by 5 bases and J by 5 bases, with 13 bases left in between. This CDR3 reads CASSVLSGNNEQFF. The CDR3 DNA is TGTGCCAGCAGCGTCCTTAGCGGAAACAATGAGCAGTTCTTC.

The gene calls are TRBV7-8 and TRBJ1-2; TRBD1 is a possible D gene (6 bases). V shed 2 bases and J shed 8 bases, with 18 bases lying between them. The CDR3 has 15 amino acids. Per the germline V gene, CDR1 is SGHVS and CDR2 is FQNEAQ. DNA for the CDR3: TGTGCCAGCAGCTTATCCCCACAGGGTCTGGAAGGCTACACCTTC. The encoded protein is CASSLSPQGLEGYTF. The whole variable domain, filled in from reference TRBV7-8 and TRBJ1-2, reads GAGVSQSPRYKVAKRGQDVALRCDPISGHVSLFWYQQALGQGPEFLTYFQNEAQLDKSGLPSDRFFAERPEGSVSTLKIQRTQQEDSAVYLCASSLSPQGLEGYTFGSGTRLTVV.

A few counts support this clone. The V gene is TRBV27, the J gene TRBJ1-1; TRBD1 might be the D (5 bases). Trimming removed 8 bases from V and 0 bases from J, with 7 bases in between. Germline loops: CDR1 MNHEY, CDR2 SMNVEV (reference sequence). The CDR3 runs to 12 residues. The CDR3 region is CASLGVNTEAFF. CDR3 DNA sequence: TGTGCCAGCCTAGGGGTGAACACTGAAGCTTTCTTT.

Comments on this clone: At one of its ends the junction is not consistent with the germline gene, which may arise from a read error. The V and J genes are TRBV5-6 and TRBJ1-5; TRBD1 agrees at 9 bases. Germline loops: CDR1 SGHDT, CDR2 YYEEEE. The CDR3 consists of 15 residues. The CDR3 protein is CASTLGQGRNQPQHF. DNA of the CDR3: TGTGCCAGCACCTTGGGACAGGGCCGCAATCAGCCCCAGCATTTT.

The chain carries TRBV7-9 and TRBJ1-1; D might be TRBD1 (6 bases). Germline CDR1 is SEHNR and CDR2 is FQNEAQ (reference sequence). The CDR3 totals 13 residues. Trimming pared 5 bases from V and 6 bases from J, leaving 13 bases between. CDR3: CASSIDRLPEAFF. In DNA, the CDR3 is TGTGCCAGCAGCATTGACAGGTTGCCTGAAGCTTTCTTT.

This clone has only one observation. The chain recombines TRBV6-6 with TRBJ1-2, with TRBD1 as a possible D gene (5 bases). This CDR3 is built from 14 residues. The germline V gene encodes CDR1 MNHNY and CDR2 SVGAGI (reference sequence). V was pared by 2 bases and J by 8 bases, with 15 bases between. CDR3 sequence (DNA): TGTGCCAGCAGTTACCCGCAGGGTGAGAGGGGCTACACCTTC. It yields the protein CASSYPQGERGYTF.

The sample holds a few counts of this clone. The V gene is TRBV10-3, the J gene TRBJ2-7; the D is unclear. This CDR3 has 15 residues. With 3 bases removed from V and 0 bases from J, the gap between germline ends came to 12 bases. Germline V gene data show CDR1 as ENHRY and CDR2 as SYGVKD. CDR3 protein: CAISEKPRSSYEQYF. CDR3 nucleotides: TGTGCCATCAGTGAAAAGCCGCGGTCCTCCTACGAGCAGTACTTC.

V is TRBV2 and J is TRBJ2-3, with 12 bases identical to TRBD1. V shed 6 bases and J 5 bases; nucleotides not matched to a gene: 6. CDR3 length: 15 amino acids. Germline V gives CDR1 SNHLY, CDR2 FYNNEI. The chain's CDR3 is CASSSGQGARDTQYF. CDR3 DNA: TGTGCCAGCAGCTCGGGACAGGGGGCAAGAGATACGCAGTATTTT.